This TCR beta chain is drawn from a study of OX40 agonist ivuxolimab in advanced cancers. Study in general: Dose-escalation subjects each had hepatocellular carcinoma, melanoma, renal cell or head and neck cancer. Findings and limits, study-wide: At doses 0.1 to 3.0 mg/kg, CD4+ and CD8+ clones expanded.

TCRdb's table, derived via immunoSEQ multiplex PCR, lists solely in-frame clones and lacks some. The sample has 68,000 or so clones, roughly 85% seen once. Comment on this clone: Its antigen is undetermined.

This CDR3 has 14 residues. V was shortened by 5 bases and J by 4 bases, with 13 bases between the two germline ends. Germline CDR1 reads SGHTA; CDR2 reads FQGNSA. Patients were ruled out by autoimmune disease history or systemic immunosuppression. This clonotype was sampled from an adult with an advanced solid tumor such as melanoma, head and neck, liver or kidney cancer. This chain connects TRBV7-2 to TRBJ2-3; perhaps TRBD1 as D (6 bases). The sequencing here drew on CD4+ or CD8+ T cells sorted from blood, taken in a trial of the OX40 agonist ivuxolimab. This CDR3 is CASSRSPGADTQYF. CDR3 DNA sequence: TGTGCCAGCAGCCGTAGTCCAGGGGCAGATACGCAGTATTTT.